Detailed here is one T cell receptor (beta chain). This entry comes from a study of blood T cell repertoires in COVID-19. Germline CDR1 reads SNHLY; CDR2 reads FYNNEI. V lost 5 bases and J lost 0; bases outside the gene matches: 11. CDR3 length equals 17 residues. Assay: immunoSEQ multiplex PCR; the TCRdb copy retains only in-frame clones and omits some. The sample carries about 420,000 clones, 80% to 90% recorded once. The sequence was collected from a man aged 18 to 29 with COVID-19, enrolled during active disease. The sequenced material came from peripheral blood. The chain employs TRBV2 and TRBJ2-3, with 7 bases identical to TRBD2. This CDR3 is CASSRESLATSTDTQYF. CDR3 coding DNA: TGTGCCAGCAGTCGTGAATCACTAGCGACTAGCACAGATACGCAGTATTTT.